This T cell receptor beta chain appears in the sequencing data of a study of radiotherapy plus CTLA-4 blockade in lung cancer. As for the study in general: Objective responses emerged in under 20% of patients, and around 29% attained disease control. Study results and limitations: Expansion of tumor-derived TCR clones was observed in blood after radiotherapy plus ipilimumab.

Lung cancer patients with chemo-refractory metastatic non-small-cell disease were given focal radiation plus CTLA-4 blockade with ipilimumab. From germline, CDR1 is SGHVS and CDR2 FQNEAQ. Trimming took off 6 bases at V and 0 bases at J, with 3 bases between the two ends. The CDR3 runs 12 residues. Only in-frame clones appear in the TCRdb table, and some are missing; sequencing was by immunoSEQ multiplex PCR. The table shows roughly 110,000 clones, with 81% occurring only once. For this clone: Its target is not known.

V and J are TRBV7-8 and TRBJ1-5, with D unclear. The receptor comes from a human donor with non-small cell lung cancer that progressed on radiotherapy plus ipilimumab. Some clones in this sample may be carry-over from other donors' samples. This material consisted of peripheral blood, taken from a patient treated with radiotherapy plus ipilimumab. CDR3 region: CASSISNQPQHF. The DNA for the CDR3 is TGTGCCAGCAGTATTAGCAATCAGCCCCAGCATTTT.